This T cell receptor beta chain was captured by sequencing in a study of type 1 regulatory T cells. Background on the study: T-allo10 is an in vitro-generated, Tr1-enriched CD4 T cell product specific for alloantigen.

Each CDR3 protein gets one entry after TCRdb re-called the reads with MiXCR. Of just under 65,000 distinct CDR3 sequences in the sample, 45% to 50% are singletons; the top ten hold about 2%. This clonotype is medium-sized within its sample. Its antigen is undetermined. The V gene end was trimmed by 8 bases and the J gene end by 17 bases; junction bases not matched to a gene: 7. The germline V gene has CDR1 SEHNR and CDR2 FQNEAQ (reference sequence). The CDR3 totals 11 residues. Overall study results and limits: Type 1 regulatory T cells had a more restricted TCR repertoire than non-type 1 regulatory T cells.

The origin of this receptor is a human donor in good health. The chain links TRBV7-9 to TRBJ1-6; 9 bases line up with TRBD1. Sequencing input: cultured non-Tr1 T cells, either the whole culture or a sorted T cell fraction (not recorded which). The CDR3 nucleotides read TGTGCCAGCTCCCCCGGGACAGGGTTCCACTTT. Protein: CASSPGTGFHF. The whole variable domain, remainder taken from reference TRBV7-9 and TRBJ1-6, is DTGVSQNPRHKITKRGQNVTFRCDPISEHNRLYWYRQTLGQGPEFLTYFQNEAQLEKSRLLSDRFSAERPKGSFSTLEIQRTEQGDSAMYLCASSPGTGFHFGNGTRLTVT.